This T cell receptor beta chain emerged from a study of tumor T cells in aggressive B-cell lymphoma. The CDR3 consists of 15 residues. The ends were cut back, 0 bases at V and 1 base at J, with 10 bases in the middle. The germline gives CDR1 SGHKS, CDR2 YYEKEE (reference sequence). This clone has just a few counts. The assay was immunoSEQ multiplex PCR, and TCRdb's table has in-frame clones only and misses some. The sample has about 3,100 clones, about 69% seen once. The sequencing sample was made of tumor tissue. The genes are TRBV5-5 and TRBJ2-5, with TRBD2 as a possible D gene (6 bases). This receptor was taken from an adult with diffuse large B cell lymphoma. The CDR3 bases are TGTGCCAGCAGCTTGGGCCTAGCGCGCCAAGAGACCCAGTACTTC. Protein: CASSLGLARQETQYF.